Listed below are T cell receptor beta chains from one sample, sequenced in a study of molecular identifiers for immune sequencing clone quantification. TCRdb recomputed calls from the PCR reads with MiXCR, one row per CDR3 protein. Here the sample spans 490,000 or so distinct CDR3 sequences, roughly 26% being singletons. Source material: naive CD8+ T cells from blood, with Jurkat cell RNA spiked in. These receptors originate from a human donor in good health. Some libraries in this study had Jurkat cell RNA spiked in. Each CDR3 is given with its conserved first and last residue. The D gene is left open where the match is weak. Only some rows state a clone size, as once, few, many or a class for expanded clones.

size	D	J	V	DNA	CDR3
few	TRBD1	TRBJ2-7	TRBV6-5	TGTGCCAGCAGTTGGAGGGGACAGGGCAGTACCTACGAGCAGTACTTC	CASSWRGQGSTYEQYF
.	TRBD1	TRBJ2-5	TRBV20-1	TGCAGTGCTTACCCCCCGGACAGGGACCAAGAGACCCAGTACTTC	CSAYPPDRDQETQYF
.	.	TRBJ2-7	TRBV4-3	TGCGCCAGCAGCCAAGATTGGGCTAGGAGCTACGAGCAGTACTTC	CASSQDWARSYEQYF
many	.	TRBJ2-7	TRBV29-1	TGCAGCTGCTCCGACACCTTCTCCTACGAGCAGTACTTC	CSCSDTFSYEQYF
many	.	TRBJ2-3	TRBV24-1	TGTGCCACCAGTGATTTGCAGACAGACGGCACAGATACGCAGTATTTT	CATSDLQTDGTDTQYF
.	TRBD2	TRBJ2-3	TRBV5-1	TGCGCCAGCAAGACGGGGGGGGTAGAAGATACGCAGTATTTT	CASKTGGVEDTQYF
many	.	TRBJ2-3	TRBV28	TGTGCCAGCAGTCCTTATTCTGGACCGACTCTCACAGATACGCAGTATTTT	CASSPYSGPTLTDTQYF
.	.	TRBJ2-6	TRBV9	TGTGTCAGCAGCTCCAGGGACACTCTTATGGGGGCCAACGTCCTGACTTTC	CVSSSRDTLMGANVLTF
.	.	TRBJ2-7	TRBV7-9	TGTGCCAGCAGCTTAGCGCCCGGCAGGGGCCGATCCCCCTACTACGAGCAGTACTTC	CASSLAPGRGRSPYYEQYF
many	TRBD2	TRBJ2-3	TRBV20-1	TGCAGTGCTAGAGATAGCTTTGGGACTAGCTGGGATACGCAGTATTTT	CSARDSFGTSWDTQYF
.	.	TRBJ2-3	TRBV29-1	TGCCGCGTTCGTGGCGGCACGCCGATTGGCTCGCAGTATTTT	CRVRGGTPIGSQYF
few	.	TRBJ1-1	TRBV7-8	TGTGCCAGCAGCGCACAGGGTTCTGAAGCTCTCTTT	CASSAQGSEALF
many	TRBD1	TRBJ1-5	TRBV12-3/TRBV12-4	TGTGCCAGCAGCTCCGGGACAGAACATAGCAATCAGCCCCAGCATTTT	CASSSGTEHSNQPQHF
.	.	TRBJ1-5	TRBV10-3	TGTGTCATCAGCGACACAGAGTATCAGCCCCAGCATTTT	CVISDTEYQPQHF
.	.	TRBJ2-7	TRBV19	TGTGCCAGTAGTGCCTCTATGACCTACGAGCAGTACTTC	CASSASMTYEQYF
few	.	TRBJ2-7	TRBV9	TGTGCCAGCAGCGGAGAGATTGGGGGTTCCTTAGAGCAGTACTTC	CASSGEIGGSLEQYF
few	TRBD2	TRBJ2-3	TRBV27	TGTGCCAGCAGTTCTCTAGCGGGAAATGGAGCAGATACGCAGTATTTT	CASSSLAGNGADTQYF
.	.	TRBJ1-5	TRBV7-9	TGTGCCAGCAGCCCACCAGGGCCCAGCAATCAGCCCCAGCATTTT	CASSPPGPSNQPQHF
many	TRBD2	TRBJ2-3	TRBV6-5	TGTGCCAGCAGTTACTCGGGCGGGAGGGCCAAATTTGATACGCAGTATTTT	CASSYSGGRAKFDTQYF
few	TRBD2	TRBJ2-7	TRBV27	TGTGCCAGCAGTTTCTCCGCGGGAGATATCTACGAGCAGTACTTC	CASSFSAGDIYEQYF
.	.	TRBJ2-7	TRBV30	TGTGCCTGGAGTCGGACCTTCTACGAGCAGTACTTC	CAWSRTFYEQYF
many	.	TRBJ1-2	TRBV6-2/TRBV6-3	TGTGCCAGCAGTTACTCACAGATCTACACCTTC	CASSYSQIYTF
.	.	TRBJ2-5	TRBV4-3	TGCGCCAGCAGCCAAGGGACGGGGGTTAAAGAGACCCAGTACTTC	CASSQGTGVKETQYF
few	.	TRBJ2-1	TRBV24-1	TGTGCCACCAGTGAAGGTAGTTTCGTCTATGAGCAGTTCTTC	CATSEGSFVYEQFF
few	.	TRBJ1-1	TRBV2	TGTGCCAGCAGTGAAGGCCCCCACACAATGGCGGTTGAAGCTTTCTTT	CASSEGPHTMAVEAFF
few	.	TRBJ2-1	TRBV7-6	TGTGCCAGCAGCTTAGAGGGATCCTACAATGAGCAGTTCTTC	CASSLEGSYNEQFF
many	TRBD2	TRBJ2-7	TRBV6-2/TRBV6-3	TGTGCCAGCACTATAGCGGGTCTAACCTACGAGCAGTACTTC	CASTIAGLTYEQYF
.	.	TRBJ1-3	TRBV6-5	TGTGCCAGCAGTTACTCGATGCGGGGCGACTCTGGAAACACCATATATTTT	CASSYSMRGDSGNTIYF
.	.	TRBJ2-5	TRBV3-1	TGTGCCAGCAGCCAAGAAGAAGGGGCAGGCCAAGAGACCCAGTACTTC	CASSQEEGAGQETQYF
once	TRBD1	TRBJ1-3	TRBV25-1	TGTGCCAGCAGTCAATGGGGACAGGGCTCTGGAAACACCATATATTTT	CASSQWGQGSGNTIYF
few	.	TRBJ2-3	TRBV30	TGTGCCTGGAGTGTAGCCTACACAGATACGCAGTATTTT	CAWSVAYTDTQYF
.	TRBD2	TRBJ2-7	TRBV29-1	TGCAGCGTTAAACTAGCGATCTCCTACAAGCAGTACTTC	CSVKLAISYKQYF
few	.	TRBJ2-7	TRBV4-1	TGCGCCAGCAGCCTAGGGGGGGACAGCCTTCTCTACGAGCAGTACTTC	CASSLGGDSLLYEQYF
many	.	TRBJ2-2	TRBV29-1	TGCAGCGTAGTCACCACCGGGGAGCTGTTTTTT	CSVVTTGELFF
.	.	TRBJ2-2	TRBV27	TGTGCCAGCCGCCCCATTGCCCCAGGGTCCTCCGGGGAGCTGTTTTTT	CASRPIAPGSSGELFF
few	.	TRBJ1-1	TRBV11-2	TGTGCCAGCAGCTTAGATTACCTCCAGGTTGGCACTGAAGCTTTCTTT	CASSLDYLQVGTEAFF
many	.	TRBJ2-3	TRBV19	TGTGCCAGTAGCTGGGGGGGGCGGGCCACAGATACGCAGTATTTT	CASSWGGRATDTQYF
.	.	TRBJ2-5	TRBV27	TGTGCCAGCAGTCCCTTGGACAGGTCGGGGGTTCTGGCCCAGTACTTC	CASSPLDRSGVLAQYF
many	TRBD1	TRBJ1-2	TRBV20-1	TGCAGTGCTGGACAGGGGGCCTATGGCTACACCTTC	CSAGQGAYGYTF
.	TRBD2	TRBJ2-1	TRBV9	TGTGCCAGCAGCGTAGGTTCGACTAGCGGGGTCCCTGGTAATGAGCAGTTCTTC	CASSVGSTSGVPGNEQFF
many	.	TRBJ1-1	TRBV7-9	TGTGCCAGCAGCTTCAGGCCTGAAGCTTTCTTT	CASSFRPEAFF
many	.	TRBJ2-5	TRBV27	TGTGCCAGCAGCCAATCCGCTTGGCAGACCCAGTACTTC	CASSQSAWQTQYF